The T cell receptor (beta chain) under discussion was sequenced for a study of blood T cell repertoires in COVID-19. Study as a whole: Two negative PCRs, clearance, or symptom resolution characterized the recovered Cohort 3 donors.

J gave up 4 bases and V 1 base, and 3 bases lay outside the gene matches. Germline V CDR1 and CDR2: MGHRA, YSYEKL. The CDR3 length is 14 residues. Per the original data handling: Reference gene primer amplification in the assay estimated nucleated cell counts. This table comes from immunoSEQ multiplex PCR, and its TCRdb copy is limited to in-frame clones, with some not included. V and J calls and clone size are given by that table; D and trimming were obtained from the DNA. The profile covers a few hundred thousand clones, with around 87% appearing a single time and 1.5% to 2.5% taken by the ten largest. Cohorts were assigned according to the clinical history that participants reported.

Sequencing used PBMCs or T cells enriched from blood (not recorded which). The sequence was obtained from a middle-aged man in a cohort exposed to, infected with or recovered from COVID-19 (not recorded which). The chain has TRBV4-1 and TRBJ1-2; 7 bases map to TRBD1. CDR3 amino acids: CASSQAGTAYGYTF. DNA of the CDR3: TGCGCCAGCAGCCAAGCCGGGACAGCCTATGGCTACACCTTC.